This T cell receptor (beta chain) was sequenced for a study of radiotherapy plus CTLA-4 blockade in lung cancer. Study summary: Disease control was seen in over 25% of patients, objective responses in more than 15%. Study results and caveats: Researchers report tumor-derived TCR clones expanding in blood after radiotherapy plus ipilimumab.

Comments on this clone: What it recognizes is unknown.

The assay was immunoSEQ multiplex PCR, and TCRdb's table has in-frame clones only and misses some. The sample gives roughly 69,000 clones, approximately 76% of which show up once; 16% is in the top ten. People whose metastatic non-small-cell lung cancer was chemo-refractory got focal radiation along with CTLA-4 blockade by ipilimumab. The CDR3 is made up of 15 amino acids. Trimming removed 0 bases from V and 3 bases from J, with 12 bases in between. Germline V gives CDR1 SGDLS, CDR2 YYNGEE. V usage is TRBV9 and J usage is TRBJ1-2; possibly TRBD1 for D (5 bases). The sample consisted of peripheral blood, taken from a patient treated with radiotherapy plus ipilimumab. The sequence was collected from a human donor with non-small cell lung cancer whose response to radiotherapy plus ipilimumab could not be evaluated. Some clones in this sample may be carry-over from other donors' samples. CDR3 region: CASSVGGSTHYGYTF. CDR3 DNA sequence: TGTGCCAGCAGCGTAGGGGGCAGCACTCACTATGGCTACACCTTC.